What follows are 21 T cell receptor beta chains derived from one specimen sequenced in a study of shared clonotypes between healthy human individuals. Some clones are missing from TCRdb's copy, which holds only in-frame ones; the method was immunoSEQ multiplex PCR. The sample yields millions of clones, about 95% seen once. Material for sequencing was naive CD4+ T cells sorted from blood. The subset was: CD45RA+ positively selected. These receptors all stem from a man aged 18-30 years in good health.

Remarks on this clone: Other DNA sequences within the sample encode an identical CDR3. The CDR3 sequence: CASSPGLADSYEQYF. The CDR3 bases are TGTGCCAGCAGTCCGGGACTAGCGGACTCCTACGAGCAGTACTTC. The J gene is TRBJ2-7, the V gene TRBV5-4; the match to TRBD2 covers 11 bases. V shed 5 bases, J shed 0 bases, and the junction held 4 bases outside the gene matches. CDR3 length equals 15 residues. Germline V gives CDR1 SGHNT, CDR2 YYREEE (reference sequence).

Here the CDR3 DNA reads TGTGCCAGCAGCCCGATTCAGGGATCCTACGAGCAGTACTTC. It translates to CASSPIQGSYEQYF. The gene calls are TRBV11-2 and TRBJ2-7; weak D call: TRBD1 (5 bases). This CDR3 has 14 amino acids. Germline CDR1 SGHAT, CDR2 FQNNGV. V dropped 5 bases and J dropped 1 base, with 12 bases sitting between them.

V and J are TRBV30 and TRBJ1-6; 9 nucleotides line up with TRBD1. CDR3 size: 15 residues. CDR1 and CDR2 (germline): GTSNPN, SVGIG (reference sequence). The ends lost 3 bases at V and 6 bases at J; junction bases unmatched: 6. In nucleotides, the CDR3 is TGTGCCTGGAGGGGGACAGGGATTTTTAATTCACCCCTCCACTTT. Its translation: CAWRGTGIFNSPLHF.

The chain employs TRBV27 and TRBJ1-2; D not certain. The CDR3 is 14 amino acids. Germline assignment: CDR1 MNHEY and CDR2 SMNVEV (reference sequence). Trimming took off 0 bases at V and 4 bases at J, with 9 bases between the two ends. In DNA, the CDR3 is TGTGCCAGCAGTTTATCGATTAATTTCTATGGCTACACCTTC. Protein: CASSLSINFYGYTF.

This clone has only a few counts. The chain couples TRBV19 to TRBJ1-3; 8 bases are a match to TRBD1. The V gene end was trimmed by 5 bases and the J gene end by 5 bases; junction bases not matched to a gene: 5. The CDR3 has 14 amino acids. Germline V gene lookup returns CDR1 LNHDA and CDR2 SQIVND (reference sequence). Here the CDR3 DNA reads TGTGCCAGTAGTGAGCAGGGGGCAAGAAACACCATATATTTT. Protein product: CASSEQGARNTIYF. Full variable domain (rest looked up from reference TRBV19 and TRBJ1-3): DGGITQSPKYLFRKEGQNVTLSCEQNLNHDAMYWYRQDPGQGLRLIYYSQIVNDFQKGDIAEGYSVSREKKESFPLTVTSAQKNPTAFYLCASSEQGARNTIYFGEGSWLTVV.

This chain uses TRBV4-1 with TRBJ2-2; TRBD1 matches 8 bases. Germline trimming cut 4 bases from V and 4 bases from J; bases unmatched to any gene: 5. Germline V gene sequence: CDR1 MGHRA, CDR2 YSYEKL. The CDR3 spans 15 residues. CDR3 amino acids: CASSLETGVTGELFF. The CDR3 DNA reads TGCGCCAGCAGCCTTGAGACAGGGGTCACCGGGGAGCTGTTTTTT.

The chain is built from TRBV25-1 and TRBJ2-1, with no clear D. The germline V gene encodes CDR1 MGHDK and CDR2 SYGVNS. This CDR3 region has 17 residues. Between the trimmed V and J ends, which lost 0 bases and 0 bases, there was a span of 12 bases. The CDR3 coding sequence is TGTGCCAGCAGTGAATATCTCCAGCGACACTCCTACAATGAGCAGTTCTTC. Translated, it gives CASSEYLQRHSYNEQFF.

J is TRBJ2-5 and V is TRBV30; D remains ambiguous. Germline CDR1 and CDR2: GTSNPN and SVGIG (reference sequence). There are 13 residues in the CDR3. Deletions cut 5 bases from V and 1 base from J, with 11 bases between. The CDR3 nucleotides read TGTGCCTGGGCGTACGGGCTCCAAGAGACCCAGTACTTC. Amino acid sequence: CAWAYGLQETQYF.

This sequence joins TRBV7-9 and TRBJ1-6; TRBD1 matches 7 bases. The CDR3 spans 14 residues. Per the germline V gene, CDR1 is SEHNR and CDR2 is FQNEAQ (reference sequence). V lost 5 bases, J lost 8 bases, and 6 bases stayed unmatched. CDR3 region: CASSNRGSYSPLHF. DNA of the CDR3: TGTGCCAGCAGCAACAGGGGAAGTTATTCACCCCTCCACTTT.

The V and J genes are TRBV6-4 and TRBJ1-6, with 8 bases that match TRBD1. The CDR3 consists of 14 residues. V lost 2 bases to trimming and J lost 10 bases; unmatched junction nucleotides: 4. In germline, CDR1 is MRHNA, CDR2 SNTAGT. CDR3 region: CASSDGQGGSPLHF. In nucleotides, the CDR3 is TGTGCCAGCAGTGACGGACAGGGCGGGTCACCCCTCCACTTT.

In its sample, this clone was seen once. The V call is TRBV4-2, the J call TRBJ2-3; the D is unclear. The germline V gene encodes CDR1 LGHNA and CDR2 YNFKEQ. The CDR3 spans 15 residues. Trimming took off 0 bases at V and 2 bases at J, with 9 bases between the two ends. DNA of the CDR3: TGTGCCAGCAGCCAAGATCTAGGGAACACAGATACGCAGTATTTT. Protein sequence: CASSQDLGNTDTQYF.

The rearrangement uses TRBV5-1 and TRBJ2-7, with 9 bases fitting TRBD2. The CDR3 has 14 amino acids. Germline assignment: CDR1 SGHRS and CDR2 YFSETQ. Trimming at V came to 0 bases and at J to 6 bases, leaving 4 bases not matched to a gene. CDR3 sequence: CASSLEASGTEQYF. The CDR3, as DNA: TGCGCCAGCAGCTTGGAGGCTAGCGGGACCGAGCAGTACTTC.

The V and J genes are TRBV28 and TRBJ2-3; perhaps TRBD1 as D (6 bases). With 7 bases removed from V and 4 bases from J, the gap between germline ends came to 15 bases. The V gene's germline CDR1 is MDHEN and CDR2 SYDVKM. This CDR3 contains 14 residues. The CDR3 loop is CASTETGKPDTQYF. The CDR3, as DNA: TGTGCCAGCACCGAAACAGGGAAACCAGATACGCAGTATTTT.

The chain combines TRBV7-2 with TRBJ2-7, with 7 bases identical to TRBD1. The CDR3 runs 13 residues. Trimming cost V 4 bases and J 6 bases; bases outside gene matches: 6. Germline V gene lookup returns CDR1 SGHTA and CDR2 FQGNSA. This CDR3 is CASSSTGRSEQYF. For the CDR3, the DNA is TGTGCCAGCAGCTCGACAGGGCGGAGCGAGCAGTACTTC.

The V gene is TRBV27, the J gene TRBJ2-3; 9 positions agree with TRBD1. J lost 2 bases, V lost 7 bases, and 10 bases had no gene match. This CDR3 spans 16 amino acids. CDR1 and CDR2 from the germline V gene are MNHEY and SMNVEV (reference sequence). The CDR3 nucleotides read TGTGCCAGCACTCCCTTCCGGGACAGGGTCACAGATACGCAGTATTTT. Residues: CASTPFRDRVTDTQYF.

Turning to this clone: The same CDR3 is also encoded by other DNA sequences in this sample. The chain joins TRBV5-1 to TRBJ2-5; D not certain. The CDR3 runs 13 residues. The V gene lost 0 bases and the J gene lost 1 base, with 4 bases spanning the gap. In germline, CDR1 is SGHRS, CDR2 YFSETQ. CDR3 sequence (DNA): TGCGCCAGCAGCTTGGGGGTCCAAGAGACCCAGTACTTC. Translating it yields CASSLGVQETQYF.

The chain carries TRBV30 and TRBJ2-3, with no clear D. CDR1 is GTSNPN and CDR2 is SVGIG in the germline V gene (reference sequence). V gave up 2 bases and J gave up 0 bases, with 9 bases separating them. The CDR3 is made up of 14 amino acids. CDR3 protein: CAWSREWSTDTQYF. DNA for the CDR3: TGTGCCTGGAGTCGTGAGTGGAGCACAGATACGCAGTATTTT.

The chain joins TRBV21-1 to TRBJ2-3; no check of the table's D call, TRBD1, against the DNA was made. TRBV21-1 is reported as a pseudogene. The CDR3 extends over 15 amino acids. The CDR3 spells CASSSLQVAGDTQYF. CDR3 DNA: TGTGCCAGCAGCAGTTTACAGGTAGCAGGGGATACGCAGTATTTT.

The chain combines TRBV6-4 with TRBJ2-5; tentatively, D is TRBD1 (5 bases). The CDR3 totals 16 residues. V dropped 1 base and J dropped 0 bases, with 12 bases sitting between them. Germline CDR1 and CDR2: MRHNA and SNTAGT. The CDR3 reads CASSDWTLGDQETQYF. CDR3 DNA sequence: TGTGCCAGCAGTGACTGGACGTTAGGGGACCAAGAGACCCAGTACTTC.

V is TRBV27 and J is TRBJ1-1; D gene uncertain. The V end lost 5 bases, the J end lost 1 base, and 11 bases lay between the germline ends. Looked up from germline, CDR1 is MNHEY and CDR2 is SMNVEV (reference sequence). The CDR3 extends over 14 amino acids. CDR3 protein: CASSPLLPNTEAFF. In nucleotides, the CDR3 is TGTGCCAGCAGTCCCCTCCTCCCGAACACTGAAGCTTTCTTT.

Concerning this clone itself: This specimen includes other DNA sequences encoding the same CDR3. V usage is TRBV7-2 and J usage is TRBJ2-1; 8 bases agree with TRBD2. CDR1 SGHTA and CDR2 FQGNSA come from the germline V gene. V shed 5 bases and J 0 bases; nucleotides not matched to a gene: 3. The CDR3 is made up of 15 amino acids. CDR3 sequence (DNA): TGTGCCAGCAGCAGCGGGGGCCCCTCCTACAATGAGCAGTTCTTC. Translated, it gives CASSSGGPSYNEQFF.